This TCR beta chain was profiled in a study of PD-L1 blockade in urothelial cancer. Data came from immunoSEQ multiplex PCR; TCRdb stores just in-frame clones and leaves some out. Among more than 65,000 clones listed, roughly 87% were seen once. Study-level points and caveats: Tumor-linked clones in blood grew more by 3 weeks in durable-benefit patients.

In the case of this clone: Its target is not known.

Germline CDR1 SGHTA, CDR2 FQGNSA. V lost 1 base to trimming and J lost 2 bases; unmatched junction nucleotides: 11. The CDR3 has 17 residues. The chain couples TRBV7-2 to TRBJ2-7; 7 positions agree with TRBD2. The sequence came from a woman aged 70 to 79 with urothelial cancer. The sequencing used PBMCs, collected around atezolizumab (anti-PD-L1) treatment. The CDR3 nucleotides are TGTGCCAGCAGCTTAGAAAGAGGAGCGGGGAGACCCTACGAGCAGTACTTC. It specifies CASSLERGAGRPYEQYF.